The 8 T cell receptor beta chains below all came from one sample that was sequenced in a study of shared clonotypes between healthy human individuals (TCRdb year 2020). The receptor library was made with the immunoSEQ multiplex PCR assay. What TCRdb holds here is the immuneACCESS table cut down to in-frame rearrangements. Part of the clones is not present; checked against another copy, under half of the missing clones reflect an unresolved V gene, and the others are unexplained. The sample includes hundreds of thousands of clones, with around 76% observed a single time. The top ten constitute more than 10% of the sample. The source material was PBMCs. These receptors all stem from a woman between 40 and 55 years old in good health. Some clones in this sample may be carry-over from other donors' samples.

This chain connects TRBV19 to TRBJ2-7; tentative D call: TRBD2 (6 bases). Germline CDR1 LNHDA, CDR2 SQIVND (reference sequence). The V end lost 6 bases, the J end lost 6 bases, and 18 bases lay between the germline ends. This CDR3 is built from 14 residues. The CDR3 reads CASRPLGGSSEQYF. CDR3 DNA sequence: TGTGCCAGTAGACCTCTGGGAGGTTCTTCCGAGCAGTACTTC. The variable domain in full, completed from reference TRBV19 and TRBJ2-7, reads DGGITQSPKYLFRKEGQNVTLSCEQNLNHDAMYWYRQDPGQGLRLIYYSQIVNDFQKGDIAEGYSVSREKKESFPLTVTSAQKNPTAFYLCASRPLGGSSEQYFGPGTRLTVT.

The J gene is TRBJ2-5, the V gene TRBV4-3; D unclear. Germline V gene lookup returns CDR1 LGHNA and CDR2 YSLEER. The CDR3 has 8 amino acids. This CDR3 reads CAQETQYF. CDR3 DNA sequence: TGCGCACAAGAGACCCAGTACTTC.

The chain uses TRBV7-9 and TRBJ2-2; tentatively, D is TRBD1 (6 bases). The CDR3 sequence is 13 residues long. The germline V and J ends were trimmed by 4 bases and 5 bases, with 8 bases remaining between them. Germline V gives CDR1 SEHNR, CDR2 FQNEAQ (reference sequence). The CDR3 nucleotides read TGTGCCAGCAGCTGGCAGGGGACCGGGGAGCTGTTTTTT. Its translation is CASSWQGTGELFF.

The rearrangement links TRBV7-3 to TRBJ2-1; tentatively, D is TRBD2 (5 bases). Germline CDR1 reads SGHTA; CDR2 reads FQGTGA. V was pared by 5 bases and J by 7 bases, with 18 bases between. This CDR3 spans 15 amino acids. CDR3 sequence: CASSPTRDVRNEQFF. CDR3 DNA: TGTGCCAGCAGCCCTACCCGGGATGTACGGAATGAGCAGTTCTTC.

This clone was detected only a few times. The chain is built from TRBV25-1 and TRBJ1-1; tentatively, D is TRBD1 (5 bases). Germline V gene sequence: CDR1 MGHDK, CDR2 SYGVNS. Trimming removed 7 bases from V and 2 bases from J, with 11 bases in between. The CDR3 runs 13 residues. CDR3 sequence: CASTLTDNTEAFF. CDR3 bases: TGTGCCAGCACTCTGACAGACAACACTGAAGCTTTCTTT.

This chain links TRBV5-1 with TRBJ1-1, with 7 bases lining up with TRBD1. V lost 2 bases, J lost 0 bases, and 7 bases stayed unmatched. Germline values: CDR1 SGHRS, CDR2 YFSETQ. The CDR3 extends over 16 amino acids. The CDR3 protein is CASSLGAGGLNTEAFF. CDR3 bases: TGCGCCAGCAGCTTAGGAGCAGGGGGGTTGAACACTGAAGCTTTCTTT.

This clone was found once. The chain combines TRBV5-6 with TRBJ1-2; 12 bases fit TRBD1. J was trimmed by 7 bases and V by 2 bases; bases with no gene match: 3. The CDR3 is 14 residues long. Germline CDR1 is SGHDT and CDR2 is YYEEEE. CDR3 sequence: CASSFGDRGLGYTF. The CDR3 coding sequence is TGTGCCAGCAGCTTTGGGGACAGGGGGCTTGGCTACACCTTC.

This clone was observed a handful of times. The genes are TRBV7-3 and TRBJ2-3; weak D call: TRBD2 (6 bases). Germline assignment: CDR1 SGHTA and CDR2 FQGTGA. Trimming shortened V by 1 base and J by 5 bases, and 7 bases separated the two germline ends. The length of the CDR3 is 13 residues. The CDR3 loop is CASSLMGGDTQYF. The CDR3 bases are TGTGCCAGCAGCTTAATGGGAGGAGATACGCAGTATTTT.